A single sample gave rise to the 10 T cell receptor beta chains below, sequenced in a study of T cell repertoires in cytomegalovirus infection. Via MiXCR, TCRdb re-called the reads, giving one row per CDR3 protein. Of some 350,000 distinct CDR3 sequences in the sample, 25% to 35% were seen once. These receptors lack a known antigen. Sample: cultured PBMCs, taken from culture after CMV antigen stimulation. These receptors were collected from a human donor in good health (CMV status not recorded). Some clones in this sample may be carry-over from other donors' samples.

The genes are TRBV20-1 and TRBJ2-7, with TRBD2 identical over 12 bases. This CDR3 region has 14 residues. V was clipped by 1 base and J by 9 bases; unmatched bases: 7. The germline CDR1 and CDR2 sequences are DFQATT and SNEGSKA (reference sequence). CDR3: CSARVSGTSGLQYF. The DNA for the CDR3 is TGCAGTGCTAGAGTCTCGGGGACTAGCGGGCTGCAGTACTTC.

The genes are TRBV15 and TRBJ2-7; D is unclear. Trimming took 0 bases from V and 5 from J, leaving 8 bases between them. The CDR3 spans 13 residues. Germline CDR1 reads LNHNV; CDR2 reads YYDKDF (reference sequence). The CDR3 bases are TGTGCCACCAGCAGAGATGGCTATAACGAGCAGTACTTC. This translates into CATSRDGYNEQYF. Together with reference TRBV15 and TRBJ2-7, the CDR3 gives the full variable domain: DAMVIQNPRYQVTQFGKPVTLSCSQTLNHNVMYWYQQKSSQAPKLLFHYYDKDFNNEADTPDNFQSRRPNTSFCFLDIRSPGLGDTAMYLCATSRDGYNEQYFGPGTRLTVT.

The chain combines TRBV6-1 with TRBJ2-5; unclear D gene. Germline lookup yields CDR1 MNHNS and CDR2 SASEGT. Trimming cost V 6 bases and J 4 bases, with 27 bases left between them. This CDR3 has 18 amino acids. The CDR3 bases are TGTGCCAGCAGCCCGAGCTCCACCGGCCCCGCGGTACGAGAGACCCAGTACTTC. Its translation: CASSPSSTGPAVRETQYF.

The chain is built from TRBV19 and TRBJ2-7; 8 bases map to TRBD2. The CDR3 covers 15 residues. The J segment lost 2 bases and the V segment lost 4 bases, leaving 7 bases of the junction unmatched. CDR1 is LNHDA, CDR2 SQIVND, per germline (reference sequence). The CDR3 DNA reads as TGTGCCAGTAGTAGCCTAGCGGGCCTTACCTACGAGCAGTACTTC. Translated: CASSSLAGLTYEQYF.

Only one count was recorded for this clonotype. V is TRBV5-4 and J is TRBJ2-6; D may be TRBD1 or TRBD2 (6 bases each). Trimming took 0 bases from V and 2 from J, leaving 9 bases between them. Per the germline V gene, CDR1 is SGHNT and CDR2 is YYREEE (reference sequence). The CDR3 covers 16 residues. CDR3 nucleotides: TGTGCCAGCAGCTTGGTGGGGGGCGCTGGGGCCAACGTCCTGACTTTC. Translated: CASSLVGGAGANVLTF.

J is TRBJ1-2 and V is TRBV7-4; D gene uncertain. The length of the CDR3 is 14 residues. The V and J ends lost 3 bases and 8 bases respectively, with 16 bases between them. Germline V gives CDR1 SGHVT, CDR2 SQSDAQ. The CDR3 DNA follows: TGTGCCAGCAGCTTGAGGTCGGGGAGATGGGGCTACACCTTC. Amino acids: CASSLRSGRWGYTF.

The table lists this clonotype with a few counts. The CDR3 sequence: CASRPYGTVSYEQYF. CDR3 nucleotide sequence: TGTGCCAGCAGGCCTTACGGGACAGTTTCCTACGAGCAGTACTTC. This rearrangement joins TRBV6-5 to TRBJ2-7; 7 bases are shared with TRBD1. Losses at the gene ends were 6 bases for V and 1 base for J; bases not matched to a gene: 9. The CDR3 loop spans 15 amino acids. CDR1 and CDR2 (germline): MNHEY, SVGAGI.

This chain's CDR3 is CSVDRGSEETQYF. The DNA for the CDR3 is TGCAGCGTTGACAGAGGGAGCGAAGAGACCCAGTACTTC. The genes are TRBV29-1 and TRBJ2-5; a weak D match, TRBD2 (5 bases). The V gene lost 3 bases and the J gene lost 3 bases, with 11 bases spanning the gap. CDR1 is SQVTM and CDR2 is ANQGSEA in the germline V gene. The CDR3 is made up of 13 amino acids.

In this sample, this clonotype turned up many times. The chain is built from TRBV7-2 and TRBJ2-3; D not resolved. Germline loops: CDR1 SGHTA, CDR2 FQGNSA. CDR3 length equals 12 residues. Trimming shortened V by 5 bases and J by 6 bases, and 9 bases separated the two germline ends. The CDR3 sequence: CASSIKWDTQYF. CDR3 sequence (DNA): TGTGCCAGCAGCATAAAATGGGATACGCAGTATTTT.

In DNA, the CDR3 is TGTGCCATCAGTGGGTCAGAGAGCACTGAAGCTTTCTTT. It codes for CAISGSESTEAFF. V is TRBV10-3 and J is TRBJ1-1; D is uncertain. Germline CDR1 ENHRY, CDR2 SYGVKD. The CDR3 has 13 residues. Trimming cost V 4 bases and J 4 bases, with 10 bases left between them.